The sequence of this TCR beta chain was determined in a study of OX40 agonist ivuxolimab in advanced cancers. Background on the study: Ivuxolimab, an antibody that agonizes OX40 (CD134), was administered to the patients. Enrolled patients in dose escalation had cancers that were hepatocellular carcinoma, melanoma, renal cell or head and neck cancer. Study-level points and caveats: Clonal expansion from baseline to week 6 occurred in both CD4+ and CD8+ T cells.

Assay: immunoSEQ multiplex PCR; the TCRdb copy retains only in-frame clones and omits some. Here the sample spans roughly 41,000 clones, about 89% being singletons. Note on this clone: Its cognate antigen is unknown.

Per the germline V gene, CDR1 is MGHDK and CDR2 is SYGVNS. This CDR3 spans 12 amino acids. V was clipped by 3 bases and J by 4 bases, with 4 bases between them. The origin of this receptor is an adult with an advanced solid tumor such as melanoma, head and neck, liver or kidney cancer. The source material was CD4+ or CD8+ T cells sorted from blood, sampled in a trial of the OX40 agonist ivuxolimab. V usage is TRBV25-1 and J usage is TRBJ1-3, with no clear D. Here the CDR3 reads CASSDRGNTIYF. The CDR3 DNA reads as TGTGCCAGCAGTGACAGAGGAAACACCATATATTTT.